A selection of T cell receptor beta chains follows, all from one sample in a study of blood T cell repertoires in COVID-19. Profiling relied on immunoSEQ multiplex PCR, and the TCRdb table lists in-frame clones only, not all of them. This table has hundreds of thousands of clones, roughly 90% appearing once. The specimen was PBMCs or T cells enriched from blood (not recorded which). All receptors derive from a woman aged 45-60 years who had recovered from COVID-19. Both conserved end residues are part of each CDR3. The order of the fields is V gene, D gene, CDR3 length, J gene, clone size, CDR3 protein, CDR3 DNA. A D gene is named only where the DNA matches it firmly. The listing skips clone size in some rows; elsewhere it reads once, few, many or a size class.

v_call: TRBV11-3; d_call: TRBD1; cdr3_length: 15; j_call: TRBJ2-2; clone_size: NA; cdr3_aa: CASSSRQGDTGELFF; cdr3_nt: TGTGCCAGCAGCTCGAGACAGGGGGACACCGGGGAGCTGTTTTTT
v_call: TRBV19; d_call: TRBD2; cdr3_length: 15; j_call: TRBJ2-2; clone_size: NA; cdr3_aa: CASSMGSGYTGELFF; cdr3_nt: TGTGCCAGTAGTATGGGTAGCGGGTACACCGGGGAGCTGTTTTTT
v_call: TRBV9; d_call: NA; cdr3_length: 14; j_call: TRBJ1-6; clone_size: NA; cdr3_aa: CASSGGRENSPLHF; cdr3_nt: TGTGCCAGCAGCGGCGGACGGGAAAATTCACCCCTCCACTTT
v_call: TRBV3-1/TRBV3-2; d_call: TRBD2; cdr3_length: 18; j_call: TRBJ2-1; clone_size: NA; cdr3_aa: CASSQTRLAGGPKNEQFF; cdr3_nt: TGTGCCAGCAGCCAAACCCGACTAGCGGGAGGGCCTAAGAATGAGCAGTTCTTC
v_call: TRBV3-1/TRBV3-2; d_call: NA; cdr3_length: 18; j_call: TRBJ2-1; clone_size: once; cdr3_aa: CASSQGRGGTTSYNEQFF; cdr3_nt: TGTGCCAGCAGCCAAGGACGTGGCGGGACGACCTCCTACAATGAGCAGTTCTTC
v_call: TRBV11-1; d_call: NA; cdr3_length: 15; j_call: TRBJ2-2; clone_size: NA; cdr3_aa: CASSHRSLNTGELFF; cdr3_nt: TGTGCCAGCAGTCACAGGAGCCTGAACACCGGGGAGCTGTTTTTT
v_call: TRBV4-1; d_call: NA; cdr3_length: 16; j_call: TRBJ1-1; clone_size: NA; cdr3_aa: CASSHPFDHRNTEAFF; cdr3_nt: TGCGCCAGCAGCCACCCCTTCGATCATAGGAACACTGAAGCTTTCTTT
v_call: TRBV20-1; d_call: NA; cdr3_length: 11; j_call: TRBJ1-4; clone_size: NA; cdr3_aa: CSARHGSRLFF; cdr3_nt: TGCAGTGCTAGGCATGGTTCGCGTCTGTTTTTT
v_call: TRBV19; d_call: TRBD2; cdr3_length: 16; j_call: TRBJ2-1; clone_size: once; cdr3_aa: CASSGLKTSGYNEQFF; cdr3_nt: TGTGCCAGTAGTGGTCTGAAAACTAGCGGCTACAATGAGCAGTTCTTC
v_call: TRBV27; d_call: TRBD2; cdr3_length: 20; j_call: TRBJ2-2; clone_size: once; cdr3_aa: CASSLLRDLAGQRNTGELFF; cdr3_nt: TGTGCCAGCAGTTTATTGCGGGATCTAGCGGGCCAACGGAACACCGGGGAGCTGTTTTTT
v_call: TRBV3-1/TRBV3-2; d_call: NA; cdr3_length: 14; j_call: TRBJ1-3; clone_size: NA; cdr3_aa: CASRLDSGGPTIYF; cdr3_nt: TGTGCCAGCAGGCTGGACAGTGGCGGACCCACCATATATTTT
v_call: TRBV7-2; d_call: TRBD2; cdr3_length: 14; j_call: TRBJ2-7; clone_size: NA; cdr3_aa: CASSLTSGQIEQYF; cdr3_nt: TGTGCCAGCAGCTTGACTAGCGGCCAAATTGAGCAGTACTTC
v_call: TRBV6-5; d_call: TRBD2; cdr3_length: 12; j_call: TRBJ2-5; clone_size: NA; cdr3_aa: CASSYDGRASDF; cdr3_nt: TGTGCCAGCAGTTACGACGGGAGGGCCTCGGACTTC
v_call: TRBV7-9; d_call: NA; cdr3_length: 11; j_call: TRBJ1-2; clone_size: NA; cdr3_aa: CASSRDYGYTF; cdr3_nt: TGTGCCAGCAGCCGGGACTATGGCTACACCTTC
v_call: TRBV28; d_call: NA; cdr3_length: 14; j_call: TRBJ2-7; clone_size: NA; cdr3_aa: CASSLGLALAEQYF; cdr3_nt: TGTGCCAGCAGTTTGGGACTGGCCTTAGCCGAGCAGTACTTC
v_call: TRBV3-1/TRBV3-2; d_call: TRBD2; cdr3_length: 14; j_call: TRBJ2-3; clone_size: once; cdr3_aa: CASSPQTSADTQYF; cdr3_nt: TGTGCCAGCAGCCCACAAACTAGCGCAGATACGCAGTATTTT
v_call: TRBV28; d_call: TRBD2; cdr3_length: 15; j_call: TRBJ2-7; clone_size: NA; cdr3_aa: CASSGGLAGAGEQYF; cdr3_nt: TGTGCCAGCAGTGGAGGACTAGCGGGAGCAGGCGAGCAGTACTTC
v_call: TRBV28; d_call: NA; cdr3_length: 15; j_call: TRBJ1-3; clone_size: NA; cdr3_aa: CASTPDRVSGNTIYF; cdr3_nt: TGTGCCAGCACCCCCGACAGAGTCTCTGGAAACACCATATATTTT
v_call: TRBV2; d_call: NA; cdr3_length: 15; j_call: TRBJ1-6; clone_size: NA; cdr3_aa: CASSVTSSYNSPLHF; cdr3_nt: TGTGCCAGCAGTGTCACGAGCTCCTATAATTCACCCCTCCACTTT
v_call: TRBV10-3; d_call: TRBD1; cdr3_length: 16; j_call: TRBJ1-2; clone_size: NA; cdr3_aa: CAISQQGRSPVPGYTF; cdr3_nt: TGTGCCATCAGCCAACAGGGGAGGTCTCCGGTCCCTGGCTACACCTTC
v_call: TRBV18; d_call: NA; cdr3_length: 14; j_call: TRBJ2-3; clone_size: NA; cdr3_aa: CASSPPASTDTQYF; cdr3_nt: TGTGCCAGCTCACCACCGGCAAGCACAGATACGCAGTATTTT
v_call: TRBV5-4; d_call: NA; cdr3_length: 16; j_call: TRBJ1-4; clone_size: NA; cdr3_aa: CASSSAGAATNEKLFF; cdr3_nt: TGTGCCAGCAGCTCGGCGGGGGCAGCAACTAATGAAAAACTGTTTTTT
v_call: TRBV3-1/TRBV3-2; d_call: TRBD2; cdr3_length: 14; j_call: TRBJ2-7; clone_size: NA; cdr3_aa: CASSPGLASSEQYF; cdr3_nt: TGTGCCAGCAGCCCGGGACTAGCCTCCTCCGAGCAGTACTTC
v_call: TRBV6-5; d_call: TRBD1; cdr3_length: 13; j_call: TRBJ2-3; clone_size: NA; cdr3_aa: CASSGQVPDTQYF; cdr3_nt: TGTGCCAGCAGCGGACAGGTCCCAGATACGCAGTATTTT
v_call: TRBV28; d_call: TRBD1; cdr3_length: 15; j_call: TRBJ1-5; clone_size: NA; cdr3_aa: CASSFGQGLGQPQHF; cdr3_nt: TGTGCCAGCAGTTTTGGACAGGGGCTCGGTCAGCCCCAGCATTTT
v_call: TRBV7-7; d_call: NA; cdr3_length: 15; j_call: TRBJ2-6; clone_size: NA; cdr3_aa: CASSVGTIGANVLTF; cdr3_nt: TGTGCTAGCAGTGTCGGGACAATTGGGGCCAACGTCCTGACTTTC